The clone carrying this TCR beta chain was found a few times. CDR3 size: 13 residues. The ends lost 6 bases at V and 12 bases at J; junction bases unmatched: 13. A J-beta primer mix and a sample-barcoded 5' primer were used in a second PCR of about 7 to 12 cycles. Sequencing recovered at least 2.5 million CDR3-containing paired-end reads from each sample. TCRdb redid the calling of the 5' RACE reads with MiXCR, one entry per CDR3 protein. The sample holds under 950,000 distinct CDR3 sequences, about 20% seen once. The data were taken from a study of blood T cells in healthy people across ages. Study background: Template switching caught about one barcoded beta molecule for each two T cells.

This TCR was sampled from a man aged 70 or older in good health. The chain employs TRBV12-3 or TRBV12-4 and TRBJ1-1; TRBD1 aligns across 7 bases. Specimen: blood. CDR3 coding DNA: TGTGCCAGCAGGCAAACAGGGGAAGTTTTATCTTTCTTT. This encodes CASRQTGEVLSFF.